The sequence of this T cell receptor beta chain was determined in a study of blood T cell repertoires in COVID-19. Turning to the study itself: Samples of COVID-19 (acute and convalescent) were obtained from the United States, Italy and Spain. Nucleic acid was either cDNA or gDNA, and it came from T cells, B-cell-depleted T cells, or PBMCs.

Measured with immunoSEQ multiplex PCR; TCRdb has only the in-frame clones, and not every one. The sample has around 180,000 clones; 70% to 90% are singletons. The germline V gene encodes CDR1 MNHEY and CDR2 SVGAGI. Trimming removed 6 bases from V and 4 bases from J; junction bases left unmatched: 5. The CDR3 sequence is 14 residues long. This clone came up a few times. Recruited during active infection, patients (from Seattle) were subsequently followed longitudinally. The chain employs TRBV6-5 and TRBJ1-4, with 7 positions matching TRBD1. The specimen sequenced was peripheral blood. This clonotype originated in a man at least 80 years old with COVID-19, enrolled during active disease. The DNA of the CDR3 is TGTGCCAGCAGCAAGACAGGGAGTAATGAAAAACTGTTTTTT. This gives the protein CASSKTGSNEKLFF.